This T cell receptor beta chain is drawn from a study of T cells after yellow fever vaccination. The CDR3 totals 13 residues. Trimming removed 3 bases from V and 4 bases from J; junction bases left unmatched: 3. This clonotype was observed a handful of times. TCRdb reanalysed the 5' RACE reads using MiXCR and keeps one entry per CDR3 protein. The data contain approximately 580,000 distinct CDR3 sequences, about a sixth of them seen just once; the ten biggest clones take up roughly 17%. This receptor was identified in a man aged 18 to 30 who received the YFV17D yellow fever vaccine. Sequences were derived from PBMCs, sampled around 5 days after the first yellow fever vaccination. The chain employs TRBV12-3 or TRBV12-4 and TRBJ2-7, with TRBD2 identical over 7 bases. Written as DNA, the CDR3 is TGTGCCAGCAGTTTCGGGGGGAGGTACGAGCAGTACTTC. Translated: CASSFGGRYEQYF.